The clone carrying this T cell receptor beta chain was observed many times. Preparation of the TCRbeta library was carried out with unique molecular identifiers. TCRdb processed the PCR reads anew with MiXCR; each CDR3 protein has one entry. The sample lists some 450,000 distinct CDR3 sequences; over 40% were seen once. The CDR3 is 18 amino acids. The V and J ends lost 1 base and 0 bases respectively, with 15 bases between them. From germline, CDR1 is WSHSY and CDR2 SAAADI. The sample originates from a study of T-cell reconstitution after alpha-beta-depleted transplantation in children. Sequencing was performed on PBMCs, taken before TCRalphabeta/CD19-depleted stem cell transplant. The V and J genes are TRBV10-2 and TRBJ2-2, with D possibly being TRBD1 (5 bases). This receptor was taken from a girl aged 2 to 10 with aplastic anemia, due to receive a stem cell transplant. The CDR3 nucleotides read TGCGCCAGCAGTGAGTTGAACCTTGGGGCCGCGAACACCGGGGAGCTGTTTTTT. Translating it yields CASSELNLGAANTGELFF.